A selection of T cell receptor beta chains follows, all from one sample in a study of T cells after somatic rescue of genetic block. Assay used: immunoSEQ multiplex PCR; TCRdb lists only in-frame clones, some missing. Among around 50,000 clones listed, more than 90% were seen once. The sequenced sample consisted of peripheral blood mononuclear cells (PBMCs). The receptors originated from a child under two years old. Each CDR3 is given with its conserved first and last residue. A D gene is named only where the DNA matches it firmly. Where a row states a size, it is once, few, many or the class of an expanded clone; other rows omit it.

size: .
D: .
J: TRBJ2-5
V: TRBV21-1
CDR3: CASSKTSGETQYF
DNA: TGTGCCAGCAGCAAAACCTCGGGGGAGACCCAGTACTTC

size: .
D: .
J: TRBJ1-2
V: TRBV19
CDR3: CASSIGRRDSYGYTF
DNA: TGTGCCAGTAGTATAGGTCGTCGGGACTCCTATGGCTACACCTTC

size: .
D: .
J: TRBJ2-3
V: TRBV14
CDR3: CASSRLEDTQYF
DNA: TGTGCCAGCAGCCGCTTGGAGGATACGCAGTATTTT

size: .
D: .
J: TRBJ2-5
V: TRBV11-2
CDR3: CASSLQYQETQYF
DNA: TGTGCCAGCAGCTTACAGTACCAAGAGACCCAGTACTTC

size: .
D: TRBD1
J: TRBJ1-2
V: TRBV5-1
CDR3: CASSLRGHGYTF
DNA: TGCGCCAGCAGCTTAAGGGGGCATGGCTACACCTTC

size: .
D: .
J: TRBJ1-2
V: TRBV6-5
CDR3: CASSLSPSLYGYTF
DNA: TGTGCCAGCAGTTTATCCCCGTCCCTCTATGGCTACACCTTC

size: once
D: .
J: TRBJ2-1
V: TRBV19
CDR3: CASMEESSYNEQFF
DNA: TGTGCCAGTATGGAGGAGAGCTCCTACAATGAGCAGTTCTTC

size: .
D: .
J: TRBJ1-1
V: TRBV7-9
CDR3: CASSLQNTEAFF
DNA: TGTGCCAGCAGCTTACAGAACACTGAAGCTTTCTTT

size: .
D: TRBD1
J: TRBJ1-4
V: TRBV4-2
CDR3: CASSHLKTGTNEKLFF
DNA: TGTGCCAGCAGCCACCTGAAGACAGGGACTAATGAAAAACTGTTTTTT

size: .
D: TRBD2
J: TRBJ2-1
V: TRBV7-2
CDR3: CASTPLILPGLVFRNEQFF
DNA: TGTGCCAGCACCCCCCTTATTTTACCGGGACTAGTTTTTCGCAATGAGCAGTTCTTC

size: .
D: TRBD1
J: TRBJ2-3
V: TRBV28
CDR3: CASSLWTGTDTQYF
DNA: TGTGCCAGCAGTTTATGGACAGGGACAGATACGCAGTATTTT

size: .
D: .
J: TRBJ2-1
V: TRBV5-1
CDR3: CASSFFRAPGEQFF
DNA: TGCGCCAGCAGCTTCTTCAGGGCCCCTGGTGAGCAGTTCTTC

size: .
D: .
J: TRBJ1-2
V: TRBV20-1
CDR3: CSARQGYGYTF
DNA: TGCAGTGCTAGGCAGGGGTATGGCTACACCTTC

size: .
D: TRBD2
J: TRBJ2-3
V: TRBV9
CDR3: CASSTRTSGTDTQYF
DNA: TGTGCCAGCAGCACTCGGACTAGCGGCACAGATACGCAGTATTTT

size: .
D: .
J: TRBJ1-3
V: TRBV27
CDR3: CASSSLMSGNTIYF
DNA: TGTGCCAGCAGTTCTTTAATGTCTGGAAACACCATATATTTT

size: .
D: .
J: TRBJ2-3
V: TRBV7-6
CDR3: CASSRRDPAVAGAPHDTQYF
DNA: TGTGCCAGCAGCCGACGGGACCCGGCGGTGGCGGGGGCGCCTCATGATACGCAGTATTTT

size: .
D: .
J: TRBJ2-5
V: TRBV18
CDR3: CASSPSETQYF
DNA: TGTGCCAGCTCACCCTCAGAGACCCAGTACTTC

size: few
D: .
J: TRBJ2-2
V: TRBV10-3
CDR3: CATGPTNTGELFF
DNA: TGTGCTACAGGGCCCACTAACACCGGGGAGCTGTTTTTT

size: few
D: .
J: TRBJ1-2
V: TRBV6-1
CDR3: CASSEAASHYGYTF
DNA: TGTGCCAGCAGTGAAGCGGCCAGCCACTATGGCTACACCTTC

size: once
D: TRBD1
J: TRBJ2-3
V: TRBV28
CDR3: CASSSQDPGTASTDTQYF
DNA: TGTGCCAGCAGTTCCCAGGACCCCGGGACAGCAAGCACAGATACGCAGTATTTT

size: .
D: TRBD2
J: TRBJ2-5
V: TRBV29-1
CDR3: CSVASGFEETQYF
DNA: TGCAGCGTTGCTAGCGGATTCGAAGAGACCCAGTACTTC

size: .
D: .
J: TRBJ1-3
V: TRBV7-9
CDR3: CASSLALGFGGNSGNTIYF
DNA: TGTGCCAGCAGCTTAGCGCTTGGTTTCGGGGGGAACTCTGGAAACACCATATATTTT

size: .
D: TRBD2
J: TRBJ2-7
V: TRBV10-1
CDR3: CASSPGLDSYEQYF
DNA: TGCGCCAGCAGCCCGGGACTAGACTCCTACGAGCAGTACTTC

size: .
D: .
J: TRBJ1-2
V: TRBV4-1
CDR3: CASSPRGGYGYTF
DNA: TGCGCCAGCAGCCCCCGGGGGGGATATGGCTACACCTTC

size: once
D: .
J: TRBJ2-7
V: TRBV6-5
CDR3: CASSYDWSSYEQYF
DNA: TGTGCCAGCAGTTACGACTGGAGCTCCTACGAGCAGTACTTC

size: once
D: .
J: TRBJ2-2
V: TRBV19
CDR3: CASSIGAVTGELFF
DNA: TGTGCCAGTAGTATAGGGGCAGTAACCGGGGAGCTGTTTTTT

size: once
D: TRBD1
J: TRBJ2-7
V: TRBV5-8
CDR3: CASSLQGSYEQYF
DNA: TGTGCCAGCAGCTTACAGGGGTCCTACGAGCAGTACTTC

size: .
D: TRBD2
J: TRBJ2-1
V: TRBV7-9
CDR3: CASSRFGTSGSDEQFF
DNA: TGTGCCAGCAGCCGGTTCGGGACTAGCGGGAGCGATGAGCAGTTCTTC

size: .
D: .
J: TRBJ2-1
V: TRBV4-2
CDR3: CASSQWSVGGDEQFF
DNA: TGTGCCAGCAGCCAATGGTCGGTCGGAGGGGATGAGCAGTTCTTC

size: .
D: TRBD1
J: TRBJ1-1
V: TRBV11-3
CDR3: CASSWGTGGRAFF
DNA: TGTGCCAGCAGCTGGGGGACAGGGGGCCGAGCTTTCTTT

size: .
D: TRBD2
J: TRBJ2-7
V: TRBV11-2
CDR3: CASSLGTSGYEQYF
DNA: TGTGCCAGCAGCTTAGGGACTAGCGGCTACGAACAGTACTTC

size: once
D: .
J: TRBJ2-7
V: TRBV6-5
CDR3: CASSYRGYEQYF
DNA: TGTGCCAGCAGTTACCGGGGTTACGAGCAGTACTTC

size: .
D: .
J: TRBJ2-5
V: TRBV5-1
CDR3: CASSLQETQYF
DNA: TGCGCCAGCAGCTTGCAAGAGACCCAGTACTTC

size: .
D: .
J: TRBJ2-5
V: TRBV2
CDR3: CASTSAQETQYF
DNA: TGTGCCAGCACTAGCGCTCAAGAGACCCAGTACTTC

size: .
D: .
J: TRBJ2-3
V: TRBV4-2
CDR3: CASSQESPSGTDTQYF
DNA: TGTGCCAGCAGCCAAGAAAGCCCTAGCGGCACAGATACGCAGTATTTT

size: .
D: .
J: TRBJ1-2
V: TRBV6-5
CDR3: CASSYGGSYGYTF
DNA: TGTGCCAGCAGTTATGGGGGGAGCTATGGCTACACCTTC

size: .
D: TRBD2
J: TRBJ2-3
V: TRBV2
CDR3: CASSTSGRRDTQYF
DNA: TGTGCCAGTTCGACTAGCGGGAGGAGGGATACGCAGTATTTT

size: .
D: .
J: TRBJ1-5
V: TRBV19
CDR3: CASSIGGGFNQPQHF
DNA: TGTGCCAGTAGTATAGGAGGGGGTTTCAATCAGCCCCAGCATTTT

size: .
D: TRBD2
J: TRBJ2-1
V: TRBV10-2
CDR3: CASSGISGRESYNEQFF
DNA: TGCGCCAGCAGTGGGATTAGCGGGAGGGAGTCCTACAATGAGCAGTTCTTC

size: .
D: .
J: TRBJ2-5
V: TRBV4-3
CDR3: CASRRPPWETQYF
DNA: TGCGCCAGCAGGCGACCCCCGTGGGAGACCCAGTACTTC

size: .
D: .
J: TRBJ1-1
V: TRBV25-1
CDR3: CASSEGGTEAFF
DNA: TGTGCCAGCAGTGAAGGGGGTACTGAAGCTTTCTTT

size: .
D: .
J: TRBJ2-3
V: TRBV6-4
CDR3: CASEPGLFNPFYPLDTQYF
DNA: TGTGCCAGTGAACCGGGACTCTTCAACCCCTTCTATCCCTTAGATACGCAGTATTTT

size: .
D: .
J: TRBJ1-1
V: TRBV5-6
CDR3: CASGRVEAFF
DNA: TGTGCCAGCGGTCGAGTAGAAGCTTTCTTT

size: .
D: TRBD1
J: TRBJ1-5
V: TRBV16
CDR3: CASSRDRGRNQPQHF
DNA: TGTGCCAGCAGCCGGGACAGGGGGCGCAATCAGCCCCAGCATTTT

size: once
D: TRBD2
J: TRBJ2-3
V: TRBV5-4
CDR3: CASRGTLAETDTQYF
DNA: TGTGCCAGCAGAGGAACCCTAGCGGAAACAGATACGCAGTATTTT